This T cell receptor (beta chain) stems from a study of Ad26.COV2.S vaccination and SARS-CoV-2 variants. Study as a whole: Intramuscular Ad26.COV2.S at 5x10^10 or 1x10^11 viral particles.

Clones were read by immunoSEQ multiplex PCR, and TCRdb kept only the in-frame ones, dropping some. This sample yields over 350,000 clones, of which approximately 90% are seen a single time; 3% to 4.5% belongs to the top ten. Notes on the study in general: Reportedly, after vaccination the spike-specific CD8+ and CD4+ T cell responses displayed substantial breadth.

CDR3 length equals 16 residues. Germline CDR1 reads SQVTM; CDR2 reads ANQGSEA. V dropped 4 bases and J dropped 1 base, with 14 bases sitting between them. Treatment reported: 19 received Ad26.COV2.S at low or high dose, single or two shots; a few received placebo; per-sample allocation not given. Each sample was drawn 63 days after the first injection (of vaccine or placebo). Cohort 1b enrolled adults aged 18-55 years in Boston. This clone has only one observation. Its antigen is unknown. The starting material was peripheral blood, obtained in a trial of Ad26.COV2.S vaccine versus placebo. This rearrangement joins TRBV29-1 to TRBJ1-6; D is possibly TRBD1 (6 bases). This clonotype originated in a person aged 18-65 years who received the Ad26.COV2.S COVID-19 vaccine or a placebo. CDR3 in DNA: TGCAGCGTTGGGGTTGGGGGCAGGTCCTATAATTCACCCCTCCACTTT. Protein product: CSVGVGGRSYNSPLHF.